Listed below are T cell receptor beta chains from one sample, sequenced in a study of OX40 agonist ivuxolimab in advanced cancers. Sequencing was performed with immunoSEQ multiplex PCR; in TCRdb, only in-frame clones are kept and a portion is missing. The sample has under 80,000 clones, 86% seen once. This material consisted of CD4+ or CD8+ T cells sorted from blood, taken in a trial of the OX40 agonist ivuxolimab. Receptors originate from an adult with an advanced solid tumor such as melanoma, head and neck, liver or kidney cancer. The CDR3 runs from the conserved cysteine through the conserved F or W.

v_gene	j_gene	len	CDR3aa
TRBV5-6	TRBJ1-1	16	CASSPRWPGGIPEAFF
TRBV10-1	TRBJ1-1	15	CASQAGDNGNTEAFF
TRBV4-3	TRBJ1-6	15	CASSASTGYNSPLHF
TRBV6-1	TRBJ2-7	13	CASSLLGTSEQYF
TRBV5-1	TRBJ1-5	14	CASSLVEGGQPQHF
TRBV7-9	TRBJ1-6	14	CASNFVLDNSPLHF
TRBV9	TRBJ1-2	13	CASSVYSQDGYTF
TRBV18	TRBJ2-5	16	CASSPSMTGEGETQYF
TRBV7-9	TRBJ1-2	14	CASSLLSATHGYTF
TRBV5-1	TRBJ2-4	18	CASSLGLFVDKAKNIQYF
TRBV5-4	TRBJ2-5	11	CASSLQETQYF
TRBV5-6	TRBJ1-5	15	CASSLRGTGPQPQHF
TRBV7-9	TRBJ2-3	14	CASSPGVATDTQYF
TRBV19	TRBJ1-5	15	CASTPRGQGGQPQHF
TRBV29-1	TRBJ1-1	13	CSVDYGQRGEAFF
TRBV28	TRBJ2-7	17	CASSYRDRAGGWGEQYF
TRBV5-4	TRBJ1-1	15	CASSLVRNLNTEAFF
TRBV10-3	TRBJ2-5	15	CAIRQGSWEQETQYF
TRBV19	TRBJ1-2	16	CASNNPGQTGGYGYTF
TRBV5-1	TRBJ2-6	17	CASSPDVGFSGANVLTF
TRBV29-1	TRBJ1-2	11	CSVVEGYGYTF
TRBV7-2	TRBJ2-3	17	CASSALAGGLSGDTQYF
TRBV28	-	14	CASSSTGVSYEQYF
TRBV6-6	TRBJ2-1	15	CASRVAGGENNEQFF
TRBV29-1	TRBJ1-4	13	CSVEGSTNEKLFF
TRBV6-5	TRBJ1-2	15	CASSYSMGTNYGYTF
TRBV6-6	TRBJ1-4	11	CASSWNEKLFF
TRBV7-9	TRBJ1-5	16	CASSLGVRDSNQPQHF
TRBV19	TRBJ2-1	14	CASSMTGGHNEQFF
TRBV19	TRBJ1-4	14	CASRDTATNEKLFF
TRBV5-6	TRBJ1-1	15	CASSRWDRLNTEAFF
TRBV4-3	TRBJ1-5	15	CASSQDPGPQQPQHF
TRBV29-1	TRBJ2-3	12	CSGTQRQDTQYF
TRBV6-5	TRBJ2-7	13	CASSARQRYEQYF
TRBV7-2	TRBJ1-5	13	CASSLGEVLPQHF
TRBV5-6	TRBJ2-7	13	CASSFGLSYEQYF
TRBV5-1	TRBJ1-6	14	CASSLGLMDSPLHF
TRBV5-1	TRBJ2-2	17	CASSFRTGGQNTGELFF
TRBV7-2	TRBJ1-1	11	CASSQRVGAFF
TRBV7-9	TRBJ2-7	17	CASTAGTVFFRPYEQYF
TRBV15	-	16	CATSRESSGSPYEQYF
TRBV2	TRBJ2-7	11	CASRGETQQYF
TRBV29-1	TRBJ1-1	13	CSVPPVLDTEAFF
TRBV7-9	TRBJ1-1	13	CASSFIQDTEAFF